Below, 15 T cell receptor beta chains from the same sample are listed, as sequenced in a study of tumor and adjacent non-tumor tissue in lung cancer. The library came from three nested PCR rounds adapted from ARM-PCR protocols. TCRdb reprocessed the multiplex PCR reads via MiXCR and lists one record per CDR3 protein. The sample has approximately 68,000 distinct CDR3 sequences, roughly 73% seen once; the top ten hold about 30%. RNA was extracted from bulk tissue without any cell sorting. The sample comprised lung tumor tissue. The receptors originated from a man in his fifties or sixties with non-small cell lung cancer.

This clonotype was seen more than once but under ten times. The rearrangement links TRBV24-1 to TRBJ2-6; no reliable D call. The V gene lost 3 bases and the J gene lost 1 base, with 12 bases spanning the gap. This CDR3 is 17 amino acids long. CDR1 is KGHDR, CDR2 SFDVKD, per germline. CDR3 coding DNA: TGTGCCACCAGTGATCCGACGACTGATTCTGGGGCCAACGTCCTGACTTTC. It translates to CATSDPTTDSGANVLTF.

On this clonotype itself: The junction shows a germline mismatch at one end, possibly a read error. The chain links TRBV20-1 to TRBJ1-6, with D maybe TRBD1 (6 bases). This CDR3 comprises 14 residues. Germline V lookup: CDR1 DFQATT, CDR2 SNEGSKA (reference sequence). The CDR3 loop reads CSSRQAGRWPPLHF. The CDR3 DNA reads TGCAGTTCTAGACAGGCCGGTCGATGGCCACCCCTCCACTTT.

V gene TRBV14 combines with J gene TRBJ2-7; D gene uncertain. The CDR3 is 13 residues long. CDR1 and CDR2 (germline): SGHDN, FVKESK. Trimming took off 7 bases at V and 4 bases at J, with 14 bases between the two ends. This chain's CDR3 is CASNYGPSYEQYF. In nucleotides, the CDR3 is TGTGCCAGCAATTACGGGCCTAGTTACGAGCAGTACTTC.

To note about this clonotype: The germline gene is not matched at one end of the junction; a read error may be the cause. The gene calls are TRBV12-3 or TRBV12-4 and TRBJ2-7; D perhaps matches TRBD2 (5 bases). CDR3 length: 14 residues. The chain's CDR3 is CASIFLGSSYEQYF. The DNA of the CDR3 is TGTGCAAGCATTTTTCTTGGGAGCTCCTACGAGCAGTACTTC.

About this clonotype itself: A read error is likely, as this CDR3 ends without the conserved phenylalanine or tryptophan. The chain couples TRBV29-1 to TRBJ1-1; 7 nucleotides agree with TRBD1. The CDR3 length is 15 residues. Germline CDR1 reads SQVTM; CDR2 reads ANQGSEA. CDR3 DNA: TGCAGCGTAAGACAGGGATGGGGAATGAACACTGGAGCTTTCTCT. Its translation is CSVRQGWGMNTGAFS.

About this clonotype itself: Sequence at one end of the junction differs from germline and may be a read error. V and J are TRBV20-1 and TRBJ2-3; the match to TRBD1 covers 7 bases. CDR1 is DFQATT, CDR2 SNEGSKA, per germline (reference sequence). The CDR3 totals 15 residues. CDR3 protein: CSARDWDRSTDTQYF. The CDR3 DNA follows: TGCAGTGCTAGAGATTGGGACAGAAGCACAGATACACAGTATTTT.

About this clonotype itself: Germline and junction disagree at one end, which may indicate a read error. The chain recombines TRBV5-4 with TRBJ2-3; 11 bases align to TRBD2. Germline assignment: CDR1 SGHNT and CDR2 YYREEE (reference sequence). The CDR3 runs 19 residues. This CDR3 reads CASSLAFTVSGRGTDTQYF. Written as DNA, the CDR3 is TGTGCCAGCAGCTTGGCGTTTACGGTTAGCGGGAGGGGGACAGATACACAGTATTTT.

Remarks on this clonotype: A much larger clone differs from this one at a single base, so this may be a read error. The CDR3 DNA sequence: TGCAGTGCGGATGTAGGGAACGAGCAGTACTTC. Translating it yields CSADVGNEQYF. The V gene is TRBV20-1, the J gene TRBJ2-7; no definite D call. Germline V lookup: CDR1 DFQATT, CDR2 SNEGSKA (reference sequence). V lost 6 bases, J lost 5 bases, and 11 bases lay in between. CDR3 length equals 11 residues.

This clonotype was seen just once. The chain couples TRBV6-1 to TRBJ2-3, with D possibly being TRBD1 (6 bases). Deletions cut 11 bases from V and 3 bases from J, with 21 bases between. This CDR3 has 15 residues. Germline values: CDR1 MNHNS, CDR2 SASEGT. CDR3 residues: CACNEEGHGTDTQYF. As DNA, the CDR3 is TGTGCCTGCAATGAAGAGGGACATGGGACAGATACGCAGTATTTT.

Ten or more counts support this clonotype. This chain links TRBV5-1 with TRBJ2-2; TRBD2 aligns across 7 bases. J was trimmed by 5 bases and V by 3 bases; bases with no gene match: 4. The germline V gene has CDR1 SGHRS and CDR2 YFSETQ. This CDR3 has 14 amino acids. Here the CDR3 DNA reads TGCGCCAGCAGCTACTCTAGCGGAACCGGGGAGCTGTTTTTT. It codes for CASSYSSGTGELFF.

This clonotype was observed many times. V gene TRBV20-1 combines with J gene TRBJ2-1; a weak D match, TRBD2 (5 bases). The V end was cut by 5 bases, the J end by 7 bases, with 9 bases between. Germline lookup yields CDR1 DFQATT and CDR2 SNEGSKA (reference sequence). This CDR3 is 11 amino acids long. CDR3 amino acids: CSAFTRNEQFF. CDR3 coding DNA: TGCAGTGCTTTTACTAGAAATGAGCAGTTCTTC.

This clonotype was counted only a few times. The junction departs from germline at one end; a sequencing error may be responsible. This chain connects TRBV28 to TRBJ1-5; D gene unclear. This CDR3 comprises 12 residues. Germline values: CDR1 MDHEN, CDR2 SYDVKM. The CDR3 loop is CAGSFIHQPQHF. In nucleotides, the CDR3 is TGTGCCGGCAGTTTCATCCATCAGCCCCAGCATTTT.

This clonotype was detected many times. An end of the junction differs from the germline gene, which may be a read error. This chain connects TRBV20-1 to TRBJ1-1; unclear D gene. CDR3 length: 11 residues. Germline V gives CDR1 DFQATT, CDR2 SNEGSKA (reference sequence). Here the CDR3 DNA reads TGCAGTGTTGCAAGGAACAATGAAGCTTTCTTT. Residues: CSVARNNEAFF.

This clonotype showed up just once. An end of the junction differs from the germline gene, which may be a read error. The chain couples TRBV5-1 to TRBJ2-5; TRBD2 matches at 8 bases. This CDR3 spans 19 amino acids. Germline V gene lookup returns CDR1 SGHRS and CDR2 YFSETQ. CDR3 in DNA: TGCGCCAGCAGCTCGTACCCCAGCGGGAGAGGCTCAAATCAAGAGACCCAATACTTC. Its translation: CASSSYPSGRGSNQETQYF.

In the case of this clonotype: This may be a read error, as it is one base from a much larger clone. The chain employs TRBV7-9 and TRBJ2-3, with TRBD2 identical over 14 bases. Trimming removed 5 bases from V and 3 bases from J; junction bases left unmatched: 7. CDR3 length: 17 residues. Germline-derived CDR1 and CDR2 are SEHNR and FQNEAQ (reference sequence). Written as DNA, the CDR3 is TGTGCCAGCAGCATATGGTGGACTAGCGGGAGGACAGATACGCAGTATTTT. The encoded protein is CASSIWWTSGRTDTQYF.